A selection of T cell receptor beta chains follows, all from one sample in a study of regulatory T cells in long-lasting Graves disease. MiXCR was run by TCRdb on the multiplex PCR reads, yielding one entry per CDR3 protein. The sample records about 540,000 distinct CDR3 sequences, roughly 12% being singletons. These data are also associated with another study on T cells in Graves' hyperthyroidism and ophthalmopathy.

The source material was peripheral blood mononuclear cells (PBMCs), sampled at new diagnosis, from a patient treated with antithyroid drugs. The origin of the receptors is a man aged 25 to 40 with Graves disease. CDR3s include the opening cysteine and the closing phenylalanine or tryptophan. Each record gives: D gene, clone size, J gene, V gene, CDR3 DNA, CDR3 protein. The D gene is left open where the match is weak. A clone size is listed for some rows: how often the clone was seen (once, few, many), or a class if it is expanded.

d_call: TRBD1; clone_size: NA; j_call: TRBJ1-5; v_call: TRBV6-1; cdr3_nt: TGTGCCAGCGAGACCGGGACAGTCTACAATCAGCCCCAGCATTTT; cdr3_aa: CASETGTVYNQPQHF
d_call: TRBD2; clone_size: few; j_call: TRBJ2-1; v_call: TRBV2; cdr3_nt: TGTGCCAGCCTGACTAGCGGGAGGGCCAGTGAGCAGTTCTTC; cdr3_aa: CASLTSGRASEQFF
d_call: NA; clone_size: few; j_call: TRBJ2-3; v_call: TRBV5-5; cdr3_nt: TGTGCCAGCACCTACGACGCACAGGTCCTCAGCACAGATACGCAGTATTTT; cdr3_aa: CASTYDAQVLSTDTQYF
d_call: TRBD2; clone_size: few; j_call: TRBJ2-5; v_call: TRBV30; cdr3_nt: TGTGCCTGGAGTGGTGGACTAGCGAAGGAGACCCAGTACTTC; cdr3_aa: CAWSGGLAKETQYF
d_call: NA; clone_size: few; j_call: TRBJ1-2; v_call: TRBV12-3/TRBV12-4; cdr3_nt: TGTGCCAGCAGCCACAGCCCTAACTATGGCTACACCTTC; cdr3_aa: CASSHSPNYGYTF
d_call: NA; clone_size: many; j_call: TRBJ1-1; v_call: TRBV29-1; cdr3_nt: TGCAGCGTTAGCGGGGGGGTGGCGAACACTGAAGCTTTCTTT; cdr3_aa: CSVSGGVANTEAFF
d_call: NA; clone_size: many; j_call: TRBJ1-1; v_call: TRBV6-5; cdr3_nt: TGTGCCAGCAGTTACGTAACGAACACTGAAGCTTTCTTT; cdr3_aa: CASSYVTNTEAFF
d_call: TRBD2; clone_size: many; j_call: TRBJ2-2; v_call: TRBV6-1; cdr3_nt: TGTGCCAGCAGTCCTAGCGGGAGCCCCACCGGGGAGCTGTTTTTT; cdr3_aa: CASSPSGSPTGELFF
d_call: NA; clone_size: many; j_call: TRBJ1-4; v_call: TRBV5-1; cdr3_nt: TGCGCCAGCAGCCAAGCGGGACCGGGAGGTGAAAAACTGTTTTTT; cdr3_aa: CASSQAGPGGEKLFF
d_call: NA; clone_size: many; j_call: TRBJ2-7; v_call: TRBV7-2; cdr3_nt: TGTGCCAGCAGCTTAGTTTCGGGACAAAACTACGAGCAGTACTTC; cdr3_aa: CASSLVSGQNYEQYF
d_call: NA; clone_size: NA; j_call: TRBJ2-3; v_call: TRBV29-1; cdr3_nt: TGCAGCTGTCGGGGGGCAAAAGATACGCAGTATTTT; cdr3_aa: CSCRGAKDTQYF
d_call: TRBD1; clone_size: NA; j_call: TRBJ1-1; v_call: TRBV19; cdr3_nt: TGTGCCAGTAGTTCGCCCTACAGGGGAGTCACTGAAGCTTTCTTT; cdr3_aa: CASSSPYRGVTEAFF
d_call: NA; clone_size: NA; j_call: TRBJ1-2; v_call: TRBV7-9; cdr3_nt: TGTGCCAGCAGCCCCCAGTCGGGGGCATTGGGGGGCTACACCTTC; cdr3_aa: CASSPQSGALGGYTF
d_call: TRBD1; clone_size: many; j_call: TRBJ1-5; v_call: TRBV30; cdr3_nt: TGTGCCTGGGGACAGGGCGGTCAGCCCCAGCATTTT; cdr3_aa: CAWGQGGQPQHF
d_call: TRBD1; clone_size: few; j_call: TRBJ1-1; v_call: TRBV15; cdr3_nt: TGTGCCACCACCCCAAGGGGACAGGGGGCTGGTACTGAAGCTTTCTTT; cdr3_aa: CATTPRGQGAGTEAFF
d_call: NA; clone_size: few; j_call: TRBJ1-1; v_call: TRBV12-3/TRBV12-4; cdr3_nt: TGTGCCAGCAGTTTATTGGATAAAGAAGCTTTCTTT; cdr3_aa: CASSLLDKEAFF
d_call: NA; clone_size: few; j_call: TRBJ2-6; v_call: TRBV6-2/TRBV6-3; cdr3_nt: TGTGCCAGTTTTGTAGCTGGGGCCAACGTCCTGACTTTC; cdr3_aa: CASFVAGANVLTF
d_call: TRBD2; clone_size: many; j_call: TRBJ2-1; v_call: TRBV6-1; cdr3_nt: TGTGCCAGCAGTAGTCCGGGACTAGCGGGAGCGCTCGAGTCCTACAATGAGCAGTTCTTC; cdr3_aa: CASSSPGLAGALESYNEQFF
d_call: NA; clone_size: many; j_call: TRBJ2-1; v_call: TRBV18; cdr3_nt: TGTGCCAGCTCCAAGGAGGCGGGTGGGGATGAGCAGTTCTTC; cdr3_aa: CASSKEAGGDEQFF
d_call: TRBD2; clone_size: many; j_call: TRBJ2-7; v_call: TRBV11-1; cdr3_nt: TGTGCCAGCAGCTGGGGACTAGCGGGCTCCTACGAGCAGTACTTC; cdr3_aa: CASSWGLAGSYEQYF
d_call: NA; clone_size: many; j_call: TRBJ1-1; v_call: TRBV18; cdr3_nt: TGTGCCAGCTCACCATGGGCAGAGAAGAACACTGAAGCTTTCTTT; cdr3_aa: CASSPWAEKNTEAFF
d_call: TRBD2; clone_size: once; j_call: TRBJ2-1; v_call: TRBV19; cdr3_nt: TGTGCCAGCAAGGGGCTAGCGGATTACAATGAGCAGTTCTTC; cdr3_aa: CASKGLADYNEQFF
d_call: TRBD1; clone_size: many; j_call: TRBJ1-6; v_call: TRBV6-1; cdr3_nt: TGTGCCAGCAACTTCCCGGACAGGGGATTAGAGGTGGCGAGTTCACCCCTCCACTTT; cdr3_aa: CASNFPDRGLEVASSPLHF
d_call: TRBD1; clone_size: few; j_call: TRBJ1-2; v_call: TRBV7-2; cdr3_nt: TGTGCCAGCAGCTTAGCTGGGACAGGGGCCTATGGCTACACCTTC; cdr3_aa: CASSLAGTGAYGYTF
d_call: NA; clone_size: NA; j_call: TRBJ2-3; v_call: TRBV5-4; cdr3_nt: TGTGCCAGCAGCGGGGGGAGGGACAAGGCAGATACGCAGTATTTT; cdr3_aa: CASSGGRDKADTQYF
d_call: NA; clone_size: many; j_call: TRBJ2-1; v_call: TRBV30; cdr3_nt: TGTGCCGGGGACTTCTCCTACAATGAGCAGTTCTTC; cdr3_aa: CAGDFSYNEQFF
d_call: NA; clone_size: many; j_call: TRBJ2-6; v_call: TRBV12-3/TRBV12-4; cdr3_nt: TGTGCCAGCAGTTTGGGCGTGGGACGGAGCTCTGGGGCCAACGTCCTGACTTTC; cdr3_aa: CASSLGVGRSSGANVLTF
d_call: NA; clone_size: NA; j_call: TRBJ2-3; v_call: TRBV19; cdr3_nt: TGTGCCAGTAAAGAGCAGCCCACAGATACGCAGTATTTT; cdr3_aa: CASKEQPTDTQYF
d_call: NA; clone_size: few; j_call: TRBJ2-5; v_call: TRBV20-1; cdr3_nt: TGCAGTGCTAGATATGCTTGGGAGACCCAGTACTTC; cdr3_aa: CSARYAWETQYF
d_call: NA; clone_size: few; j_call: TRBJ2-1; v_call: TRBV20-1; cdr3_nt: TGCAGTGCTAGCCTAGCGCCGCGGGATGAGCAGTTCTTC; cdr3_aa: CSASLAPRDEQFF
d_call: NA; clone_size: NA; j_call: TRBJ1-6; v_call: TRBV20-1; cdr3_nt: TGCAGTGCTAGAGTGGCCGTAAATTCACCCCTCCACTTT; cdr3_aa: CSARVAVNSPLHF
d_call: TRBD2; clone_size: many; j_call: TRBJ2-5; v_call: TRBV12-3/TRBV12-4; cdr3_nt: TGTGCCAGCAGTTTAGCTAGCGGGAGAGTGAGCCAGTACTTC; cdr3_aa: CASSLASGRVSQYF
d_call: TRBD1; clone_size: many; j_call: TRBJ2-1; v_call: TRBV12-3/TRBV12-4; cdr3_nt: TGTGCCAGCAGACCCTCGGTTGGACAGGGTCAGAATGAGCAGTTCTTC; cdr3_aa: CASRPSVGQGQNEQFF
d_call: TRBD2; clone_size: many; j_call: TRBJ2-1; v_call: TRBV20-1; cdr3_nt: TGCAGTGCTAGAGCACCTTGGGGGGGACGGGGTGAGCAGTTCTTC; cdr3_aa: CSARAPWGGRGEQFF
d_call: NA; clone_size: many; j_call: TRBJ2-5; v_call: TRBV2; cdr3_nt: TGTGCCAGCAGTGAAGAAGCAACCTCCAAAGAGACCCAGTACTTC; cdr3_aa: CASSEEATSKETQYF
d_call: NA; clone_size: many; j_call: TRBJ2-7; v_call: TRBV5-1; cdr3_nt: TGCGCCAGCAGCTTGGGCCTGATCTACGAGCAGTACTTC; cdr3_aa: CASSLGLIYEQYF
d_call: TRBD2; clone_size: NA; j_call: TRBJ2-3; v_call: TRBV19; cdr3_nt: TGTGCCAGTAGTATCAGCGGGAGCGGAGATACGCAGTATTTT; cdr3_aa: CASSISGSGDTQYF
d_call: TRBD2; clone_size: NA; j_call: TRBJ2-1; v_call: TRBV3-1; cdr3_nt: TGTGCCAGCGGGTCGACTAGCGGGAGGGATGAGCAGTTCTTC; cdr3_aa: CASGSTSGRDEQFF
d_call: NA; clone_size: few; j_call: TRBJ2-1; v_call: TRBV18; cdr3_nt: TGTGCCAGCTCACCGAGACTGGATTATTACAATGAGCAGTTCTTC; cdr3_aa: CASSPRLDYYNEQFF
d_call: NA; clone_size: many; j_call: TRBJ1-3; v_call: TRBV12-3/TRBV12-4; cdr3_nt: TGTGCCAGCACCAAGGACTCCTCTGGAAACACCATATATTTT; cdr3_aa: CASTKDSSGNTIYF
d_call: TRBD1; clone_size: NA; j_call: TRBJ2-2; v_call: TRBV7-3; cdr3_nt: TGTGCCAGCAGCGATCGACAGGGGCCCCACACAGGGGAGCTGTTTTTT; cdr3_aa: CASSDRQGPHTGELFF
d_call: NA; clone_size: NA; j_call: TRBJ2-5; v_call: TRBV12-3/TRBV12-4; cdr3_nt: TGTGCCAGCAGTCGCGGGGCGCCACGGGAGACCCAGTACTTC; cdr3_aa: CASSRGAPRETQYF
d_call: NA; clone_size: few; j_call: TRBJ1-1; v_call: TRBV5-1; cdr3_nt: TGCGCCAGCACTGAGGAGGTGAACACTGAAGCTTTCTTT; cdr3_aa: CASTEEVNTEAFF
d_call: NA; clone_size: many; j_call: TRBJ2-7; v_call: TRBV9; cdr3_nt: TGTGCCAGCAGCGCGGTGGCTGGGGCGGCCTACGAGCAGTACTTC; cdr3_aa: CASSAVAGAAYEQYF
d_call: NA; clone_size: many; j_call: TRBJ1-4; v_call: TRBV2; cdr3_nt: TGTGCCAGCAACAGGGTGGATGAAAAACTGTTTTTT; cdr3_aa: CASNRVDEKLFF
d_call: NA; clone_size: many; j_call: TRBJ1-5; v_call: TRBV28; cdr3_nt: TGTGCCAGCAGGGTAGGGCCCTCCGCGCATTTT; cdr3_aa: CASRVGPSAHF
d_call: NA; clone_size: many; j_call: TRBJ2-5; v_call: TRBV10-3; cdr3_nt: TGTGCCACTGGGGGTAGGGATCAAGAGACCCAGTACTTC; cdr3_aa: CATGGRDQETQYF
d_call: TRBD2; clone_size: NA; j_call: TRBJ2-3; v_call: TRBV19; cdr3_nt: TGTGCCAGTAGTAGCGCGGGAGGGTCGGATACGCAGTATTTT; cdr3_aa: CASSSAGGSDTQYF
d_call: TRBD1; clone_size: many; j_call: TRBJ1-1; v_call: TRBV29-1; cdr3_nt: TGCAGCGCTGTTGGGCTTAGACAGGGGGGTACTGAAGCTTTCTTT; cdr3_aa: CSAVGLRQGGTEAFF
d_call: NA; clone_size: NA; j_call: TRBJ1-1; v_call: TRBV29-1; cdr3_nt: TGCAGCGTTGAGGGGCCGGGGGCCGGTGGAGCTTTCTTT; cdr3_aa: CSVEGPGAGGAFF
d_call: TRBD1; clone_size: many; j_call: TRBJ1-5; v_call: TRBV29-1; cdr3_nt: TGCAGCTCTCCGGGACAGGGGAACAATCAGCCCCAGCATTTT; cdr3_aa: CSSPGQGNNQPQHF
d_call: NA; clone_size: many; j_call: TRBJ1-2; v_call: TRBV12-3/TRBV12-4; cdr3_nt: TGTGCCAGCAGAAGGGAGGACAGCTATGGCTACACCTTC; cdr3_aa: CASRREDSYGYTF
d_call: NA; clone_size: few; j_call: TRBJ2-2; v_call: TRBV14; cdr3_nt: TGTGCCAGCAGCCAAGTCTACACCGGGGAGCTGTTTTTT; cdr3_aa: CASSQVYTGELFF
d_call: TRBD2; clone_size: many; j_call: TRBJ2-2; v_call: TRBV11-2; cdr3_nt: TGTGCCAGCAGCTGGCTAGCGGGCCGGGCGAACACCGGGGAGCTGTTTTTT; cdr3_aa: CASSWLAGRANTGELFF
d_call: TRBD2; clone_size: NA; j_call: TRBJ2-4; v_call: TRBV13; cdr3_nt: TGTGCCAGCAGCGGAGGGAAAGGGAGGGACATTCAGTACTTC; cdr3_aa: CASSGGKGRDIQYF
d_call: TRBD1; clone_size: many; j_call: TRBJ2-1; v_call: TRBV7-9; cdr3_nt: TGTGCCAGCAACCCATCAGGGACAGCGGCGTTCCTGGGGTTCTTC; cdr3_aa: CASNPSGTAAFLGFF
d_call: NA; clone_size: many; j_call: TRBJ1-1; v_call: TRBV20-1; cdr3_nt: TGCAGTACCCCAGGGCGCTCGGGCACTGAAGCTTTCTTT; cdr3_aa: CSTPGRSGTEAFF
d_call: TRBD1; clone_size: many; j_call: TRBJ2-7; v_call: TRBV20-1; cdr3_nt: TGCAGTGCCCACGACAGGGTACTATACGAGCAGTACTTC; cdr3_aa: CSAHDRVLYEQYF
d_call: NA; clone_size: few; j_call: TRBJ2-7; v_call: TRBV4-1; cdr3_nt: TGCGCCAGCAGCCAAATGGGGGGATGGACCTACGAGCAGTACTTC; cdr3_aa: CASSQMGGWTYEQYF